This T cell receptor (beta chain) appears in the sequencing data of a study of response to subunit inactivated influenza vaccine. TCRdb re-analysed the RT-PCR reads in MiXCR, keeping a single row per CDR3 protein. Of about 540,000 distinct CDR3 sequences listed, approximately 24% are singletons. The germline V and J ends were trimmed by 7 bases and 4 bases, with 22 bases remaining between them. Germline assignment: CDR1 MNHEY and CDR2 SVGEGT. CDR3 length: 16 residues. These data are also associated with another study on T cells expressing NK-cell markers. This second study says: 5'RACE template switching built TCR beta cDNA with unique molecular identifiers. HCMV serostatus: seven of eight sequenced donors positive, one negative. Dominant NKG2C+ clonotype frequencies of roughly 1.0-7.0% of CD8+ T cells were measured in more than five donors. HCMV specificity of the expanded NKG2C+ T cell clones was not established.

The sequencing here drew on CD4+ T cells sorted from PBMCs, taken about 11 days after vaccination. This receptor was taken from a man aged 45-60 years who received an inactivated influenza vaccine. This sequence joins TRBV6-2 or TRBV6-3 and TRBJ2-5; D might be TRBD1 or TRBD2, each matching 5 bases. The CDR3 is CASTPWSRGSRETQYF. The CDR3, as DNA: TGTGCCAGCACCCCCTGGTCGAGGGGCTCTCGAGAGACCCAGTACTTC.